This T cell receptor beta chain was profiled in a study of PD-L1 blockade in urothelial cancer. Findings of the study overall: Below-median pretreatment blood TCR clonality was associated with improved progression-free and overall survival.

From germline, CDR1 is MNHEY and CDR2 SVGAGI. The V end lost 2 bases, the J end lost 12 bases, and 13 bases lay between the germline ends. The CDR3 consists of 12 residues. About this clone itself: Its antigen is not identified.

Here immunoSEQ multiplex PCR was the method, and the copy in TCRdb shows in-frame clones only, minus some. The repertoire holds 70,000 to 75,000 clones, with roughly 84% as singletons. The receptor was derived from an older man with urothelial cancer. Sequencing used PBMCs, obtained around atezolizumab (anti-PD-L1) treatment. The chain combines TRBV6-5 with TRBJ1-1; D may be TRBD1 (6 bases). For the CDR3, the DNA is TGTGCCAGCAGTTACCCGGACAGAGAAACTTTCTTT. Translation gives CASSYPDRETFF.